This entry describes one TCR beta chain. What it binds is not known. Here immunoSEQ multiplex PCR was the method, and the copy in TCRdb shows in-frame clones only, minus some. Among approximately 21,000 clones listed, 90% were seen once. This entry belongs to a study of T cell repertoires and Cas9 in healthy adults. Study in general: CD4 and CD8 compartments: SpCas9-reactive T cells profiled for potency, cytotoxicity, lineage. Study-level points and caveats: In vitro, SpCas9-reactive Tregs were reported to curb effector T cell proliferation and function.

Looked up from germline, CDR1 is DFQATT and CDR2 is SNEGSKA (reference sequence). The V and J ends lost 1 base and 7 bases respectively, with 8 bases between them. There are 11 residues in the CDR3. The sequence was obtained from a human donor in good health. The sequenced sample consisted of CD4+ effector T cells (CD127+, CD25-, CD137-, CD154-) from PBMCs; culture status not recorded. The chain couples TRBV20-1 to TRBJ2-7, with D hard to call. Here the CDR3 DNA reads TGCAGTGCTAGAGGTGACTCGGAGCAGTACTTC. Translating it yields CSARGDSEQYF.